This entry describes one T cell receptor (beta chain). The CDR3 totals 14 residues. Germline V lookup: CDR1 SGDLS, CDR2 YYNGEE. The ends were cut back, 3 bases at V and 6 bases at J, with 10 bases in the middle. This specimen belongs to a study of OX40 agonist ivuxolimab in advanced cancers. On the study more broadly: The treatment was a fully human IgG2 OX40 agonist, ivuxolimab. In this trial design, patients received ivuxolimab intravenously at 0.01 to 10 mg/kg every 2 weeks.

The data were produced by immunoSEQ multiplex PCR, yet TCRdb's version contains in-frame clones alone and is incomplete. Found here are roughly 150,000 clones, 85% to 95% of them singletons; the top ten hold around 0.31%. Blood specimens came from baseline, cycle 4 day 1, and cycle 7 day 1. This specimen consisted of CD4+ or CD8+ T cells sorted from blood, obtained in a trial of the OX40 agonist ivuxolimab. The rearrangement uses TRBV9 and TRBJ1-6; D is unclear. This clonotype was obtained from an adult with an advanced solid tumor such as melanoma, head and neck, liver or kidney cancer. The CDR3, as DNA: TGTGCCAGCAGCGCGGACGGGTCTAATTCACCCCTCCACTTT. Protein sequence: CASSADGSNSPLHF. The full variable domain, in which reference TRBV9 and TRBJ1-6 provide the parts outside the CDR3, is DSGVTQTPKHLITATGQRVTLRCSPRSGDLSVYWYQQSLDQGLQFLIQYYNGEERAKGNILERFSAQQFPDLHSELNLSSLELGDSALYFCASSADGSNSPLHFGNGTRLTVT.